This T cell receptor (beta chain) derives from a study of blood T cell repertoires in COVID-19 (dated by TCRdb to the early 2020s). The study in broad terms: Samples from collaborators originated in the United States, Italy and Spain and spanned both the acute and convalescent phases of COVID-19. The prospective study material was composed of cDNA or gDNA derived from T cells, B-cell-depleted T cells, or PBMCs. The dataset comprised deeply sampled blood TCRbeta repertoires from subjects exposed to, actively infected with, or recovered from COVID-19. The repertoires were released in a freely available public database meant as a resource for research on the immune response to SARS-CoV-2. Samples came from the ongoing ImmuneRACE study (first 160 participants) plus 1,254 subjects from 6 global collaborators. A de-identified subject ID, COVID-19 status, age in years and sex were almost always included in the sample metadata. HLA class I and class II types, where available, came from metadata supplied by the sample provider rather than from assay-based typing. The paper as a whole reports these results and caveats: How much clinical and demographic metadata was included differed by source and by participant, and the metadata was provided uncurated.

TCRbeta CDR3 regions were amplified from genomic DNA by means of the immunoSEQ Assay, a bias-controlled multiplex PCR. The original methods were these. Within the assay, amplification of reference gene primers was used to estimate how many nucleated cells each sample contained. To quantify the absolute abundance of each unique TCRbeta CDR3 rearrangement, sequence reads were collapsed and filtered. For each sample, productive Simpson clonality was calculated as the square root of Simpson's diversity index over productive rearrangements. In its TCRdb copy, this immuneACCESS table keeps in-frame sequences only and misses some clones. Where compared with another copy, unresolved V genes explain less than half of these, and the others have no known cause. D and trimming come from the DNA, and the V and J calls and clone size come from that table. Here the sample has 130,000 or so clones; about 86% occur a single time. 2% to 2.5% of the sample rests with the top ten.

This clone came up once. No cognate antigen has been identified for it. No base quality values were provided; no much bigger clone lies one nucleotide off. Measured from the cysteine to the phenylalanine, the CDR3 is 16 residues long. Left in the record is the CDR3 DNA by itself, 48 bases read in frame from the first base. V is pruned by 2 bases and J by 5 bases, leaving 5 bases of the junction without a gene match. From a lookup of the germline V gene, CDR1 and CDR2 are SGHRS and YFSETQ. Enrolling through a virtual design, the prospective study's participants ranged in age from roughly 18 to 90 years and lived across 20 to 30 United States geographic areas. In the prospective study, cohorts were assigned on the basis of participant-reported clinical history obtained from a screening survey and a study questionnaire. In the prospective study, mobile phlebotomists collected whole blood, serum and a nasopharyngeal or oropharyngeal swab from each participant. Participants in the prospective study had the option to provide additional blood draws and questionnaires over a roughly two-month period. Before DNA extraction, blood samples from the prospective study were shipped at room temperature or frozen.

Specimen: PBMCs or T cells enriched from blood (not recorded which). The clonotype was recovered from a man in his forties with acute COVID-19. The chain is assembled from TRBV5-1 and TRBJ1-6, with 9 bases aligning to TRBD1. The DNA sequence is given as TGCGCCAGCAGCTTACAGGGGGCGAACAATAATTCACCCCTCCACTTT. Its protein reads: CASSLQGANNNSPLHF.